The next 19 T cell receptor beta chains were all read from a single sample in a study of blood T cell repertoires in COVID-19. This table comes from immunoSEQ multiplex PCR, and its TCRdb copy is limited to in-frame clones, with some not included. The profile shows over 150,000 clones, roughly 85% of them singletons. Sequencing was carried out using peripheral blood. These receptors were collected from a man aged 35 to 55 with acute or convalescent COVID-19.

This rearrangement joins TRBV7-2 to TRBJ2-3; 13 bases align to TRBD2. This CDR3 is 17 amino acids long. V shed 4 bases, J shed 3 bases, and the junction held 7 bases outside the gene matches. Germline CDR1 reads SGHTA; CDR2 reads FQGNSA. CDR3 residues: CASSSGTSGVRTDTQYF. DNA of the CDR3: TGTGCCAGCAGCTCGGGGACTAGCGGGGTCAGGACAGATACGCAGTATTTT.

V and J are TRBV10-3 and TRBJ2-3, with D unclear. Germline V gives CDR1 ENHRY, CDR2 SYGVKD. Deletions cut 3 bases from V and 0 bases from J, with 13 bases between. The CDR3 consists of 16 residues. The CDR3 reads CAISELGPTSTDTQYF. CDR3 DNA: TGTGCCATCAGTGAACTTGGGCCCACTAGCACAGATACGCAGTATTTT.

CDR3 coding DNA: TGTGCCACCTCTCAAACCGGCCAGGGGGGAAACTATGGCTACACCTTC. Residues: CATSQTGQGGNYGYTF. The rearrangement uses TRBV18 and TRBJ1-2; TRBD1 matches at 7 bases. Germline CDR1 is KGHSH and CDR2 is LQKENI. With V trimmed by 10 bases and J by 2 bases, 16 bases remained unmatched. There are 16 residues in the CDR3.

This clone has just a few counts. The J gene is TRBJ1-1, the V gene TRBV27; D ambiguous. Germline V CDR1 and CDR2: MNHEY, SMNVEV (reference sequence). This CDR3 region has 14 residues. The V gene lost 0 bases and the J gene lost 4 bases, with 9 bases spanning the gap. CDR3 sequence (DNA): TGTGCCAGCAGTTTATCGATGAGAGGCACTGAAGCTTTCTTT. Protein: CASSLSMRGTEAFF.

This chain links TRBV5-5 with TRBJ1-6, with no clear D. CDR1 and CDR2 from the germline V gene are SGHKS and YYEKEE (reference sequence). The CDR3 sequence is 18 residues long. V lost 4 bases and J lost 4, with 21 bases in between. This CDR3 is CASSLDNAAPGYNSPLHF. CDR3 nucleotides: TGTGCCAGCAGCCTTGACAATGCCGCCCCCGGATATAATTCACCCCTCCACTTT.

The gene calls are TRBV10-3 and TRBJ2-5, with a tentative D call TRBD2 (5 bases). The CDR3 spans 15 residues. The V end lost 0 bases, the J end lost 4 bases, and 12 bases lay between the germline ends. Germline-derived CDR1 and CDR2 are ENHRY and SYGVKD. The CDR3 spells CAISESDLGRETQYF. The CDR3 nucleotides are TGTGCCATCAGTGAGTCGGATTTAGGGAGAGAGACCCAGTACTTC.

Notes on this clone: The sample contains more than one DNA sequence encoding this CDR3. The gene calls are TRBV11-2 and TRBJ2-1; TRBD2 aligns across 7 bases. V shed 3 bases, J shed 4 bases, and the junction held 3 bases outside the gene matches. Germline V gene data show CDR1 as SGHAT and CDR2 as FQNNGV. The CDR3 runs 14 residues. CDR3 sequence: CASSFSGGYNEQFF. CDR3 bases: TGTGCCAGCAGCTTCTCGGGGGGATACAATGAGCAGTTCTTC.

CDR3 in amino acids: CASSGGTEETQYF. CDR3 in DNA: TGCGCCAGCAGCGGCGGGACAGAAGAGACCCAGTACTTC. This chain uses TRBV5-1 with TRBJ2-5; weak D call: TRBD1 (7 bases). The CDR3 length is 13 residues. Trimming removed 4 bases from V and 3 bases from J, with 10 bases in between. The germline CDR1 and CDR2 sequences are SGHRS and YFSETQ.

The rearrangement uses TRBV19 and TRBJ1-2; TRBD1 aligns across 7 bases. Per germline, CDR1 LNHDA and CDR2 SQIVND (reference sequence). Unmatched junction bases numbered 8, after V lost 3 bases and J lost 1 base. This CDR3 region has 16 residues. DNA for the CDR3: TGTGCCAGTAGTATGAACCCGGGACAGTTTAACTATGGCTACACCTTC. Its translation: CASSMNPGQFNYGYTF.

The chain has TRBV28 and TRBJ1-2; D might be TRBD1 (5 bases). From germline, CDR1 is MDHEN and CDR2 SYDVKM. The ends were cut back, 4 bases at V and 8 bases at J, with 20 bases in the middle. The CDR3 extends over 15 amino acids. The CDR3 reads CASSSTAGLSGGYTF. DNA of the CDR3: TGTGCCAGCAGTTCCACCGCGGGACTATCAGGGGGCTACACCTTC.

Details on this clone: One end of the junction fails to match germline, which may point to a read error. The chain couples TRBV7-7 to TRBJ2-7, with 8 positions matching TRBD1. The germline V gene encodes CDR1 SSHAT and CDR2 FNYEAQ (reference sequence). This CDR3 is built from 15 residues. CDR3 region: CASSPGTGDLYEQYF. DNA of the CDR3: TGTGCTAGCAGCCCCGGGACAGGTGACCTCTACGAGCAGTACTTC.

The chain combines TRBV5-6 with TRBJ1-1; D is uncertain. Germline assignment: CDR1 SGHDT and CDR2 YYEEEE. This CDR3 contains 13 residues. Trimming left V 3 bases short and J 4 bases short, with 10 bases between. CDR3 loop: CASSSSAGTEAFF. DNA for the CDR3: TGTGCCAGCAGCTCTTCTGCAGGCACTGAAGCTTTCTTT. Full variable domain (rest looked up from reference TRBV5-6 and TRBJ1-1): DAGVTQSPTHLIKTRGQQVTLRCSPKSGHDTVSWYQQALGQGPQFIFQYYEEEERQRGNFPDRFSGHQFPNYSSELNVNALLLGDSALYLCASSSSAGTEAFFGQGTRLTVV.

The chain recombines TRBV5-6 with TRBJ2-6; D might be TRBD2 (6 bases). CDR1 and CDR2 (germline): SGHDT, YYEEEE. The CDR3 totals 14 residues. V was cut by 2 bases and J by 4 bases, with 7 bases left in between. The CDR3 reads CASSLLAGANVLTF. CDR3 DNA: TGTGCCAGCAGCTTACTAGCCGGGGCCAACGTCCTGACTTTC.

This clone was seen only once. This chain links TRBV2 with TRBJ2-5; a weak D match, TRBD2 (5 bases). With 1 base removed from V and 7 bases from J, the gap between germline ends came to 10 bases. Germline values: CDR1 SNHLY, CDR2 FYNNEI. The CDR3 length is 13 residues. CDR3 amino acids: CASSEEAAGTQYF. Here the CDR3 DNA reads TGTGCCAGCAGTGAAGAAGCGGCAGGGACCCAGTACTTC.

The CDR3 spells CASSTGKGYTF. In DNA, the CDR3 is TGTGCCAGCAGTACAGGGAAAGGCTACACCTTC. The chain couples TRBV6-5 to TRBJ1-2; TRBD1 is a possible D gene (6 bases). V dropped 5 bases and J dropped 8 bases, with 9 bases sitting between them. CDR3 length: 11 amino acids. The germline V gene has CDR1 MNHEY and CDR2 SVGAGI.

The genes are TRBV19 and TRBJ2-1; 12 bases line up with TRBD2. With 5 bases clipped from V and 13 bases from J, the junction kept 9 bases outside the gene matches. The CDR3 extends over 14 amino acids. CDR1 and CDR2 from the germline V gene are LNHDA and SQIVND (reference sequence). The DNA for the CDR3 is TGTGCCAGTAGTCCCCTAGCGGGGGGGCCCCAACAGTTCTTC. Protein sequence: CASSPLAGGPQQFF.

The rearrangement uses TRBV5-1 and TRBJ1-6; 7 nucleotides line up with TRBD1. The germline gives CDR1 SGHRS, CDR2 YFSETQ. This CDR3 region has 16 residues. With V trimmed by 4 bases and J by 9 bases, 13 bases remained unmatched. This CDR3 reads CASSVRPVGDSSPLHF. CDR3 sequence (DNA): TGCGCCAGCAGCGTACGACCCGTAGGGGACAGTTCACCCCTCCACTTT.

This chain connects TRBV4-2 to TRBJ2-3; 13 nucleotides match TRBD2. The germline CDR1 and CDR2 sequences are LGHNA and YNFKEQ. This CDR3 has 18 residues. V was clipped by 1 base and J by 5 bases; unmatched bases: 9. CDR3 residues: CASSQALAGGAAGDTQYF. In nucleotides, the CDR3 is TGTGCCAGCAGCCAAGCACTAGCGGGGGGGGCGGCGGGAGATACGCAGTATTTT.

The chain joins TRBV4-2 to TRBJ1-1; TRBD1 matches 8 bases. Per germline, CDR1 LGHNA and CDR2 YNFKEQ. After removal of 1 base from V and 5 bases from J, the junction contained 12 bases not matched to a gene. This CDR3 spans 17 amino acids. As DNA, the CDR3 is TGTGCCAGCAGCCAAGCGAGGTCAGGGGGCTCGGGGACTGAAGCTTTCTTT. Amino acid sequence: CASSQARSGGSGTEAFF.